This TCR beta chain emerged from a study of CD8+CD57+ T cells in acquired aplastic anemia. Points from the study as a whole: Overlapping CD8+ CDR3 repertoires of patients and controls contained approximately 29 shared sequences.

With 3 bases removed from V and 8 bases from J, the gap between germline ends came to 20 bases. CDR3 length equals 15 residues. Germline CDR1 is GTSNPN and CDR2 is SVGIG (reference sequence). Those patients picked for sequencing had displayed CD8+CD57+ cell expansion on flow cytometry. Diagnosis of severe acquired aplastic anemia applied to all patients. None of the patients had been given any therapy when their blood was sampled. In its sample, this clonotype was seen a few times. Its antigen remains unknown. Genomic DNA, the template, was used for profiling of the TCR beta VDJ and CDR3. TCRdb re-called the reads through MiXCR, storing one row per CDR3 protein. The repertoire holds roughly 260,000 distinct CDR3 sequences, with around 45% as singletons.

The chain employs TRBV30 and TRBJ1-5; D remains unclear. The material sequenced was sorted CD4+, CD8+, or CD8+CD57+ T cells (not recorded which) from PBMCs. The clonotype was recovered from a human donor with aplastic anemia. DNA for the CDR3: TGTGCCTGGAGGAAAAAGGGAGGACCGGGGAAGCCCCAGCATTTT. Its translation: CAWRKKGGPGKPQHF.